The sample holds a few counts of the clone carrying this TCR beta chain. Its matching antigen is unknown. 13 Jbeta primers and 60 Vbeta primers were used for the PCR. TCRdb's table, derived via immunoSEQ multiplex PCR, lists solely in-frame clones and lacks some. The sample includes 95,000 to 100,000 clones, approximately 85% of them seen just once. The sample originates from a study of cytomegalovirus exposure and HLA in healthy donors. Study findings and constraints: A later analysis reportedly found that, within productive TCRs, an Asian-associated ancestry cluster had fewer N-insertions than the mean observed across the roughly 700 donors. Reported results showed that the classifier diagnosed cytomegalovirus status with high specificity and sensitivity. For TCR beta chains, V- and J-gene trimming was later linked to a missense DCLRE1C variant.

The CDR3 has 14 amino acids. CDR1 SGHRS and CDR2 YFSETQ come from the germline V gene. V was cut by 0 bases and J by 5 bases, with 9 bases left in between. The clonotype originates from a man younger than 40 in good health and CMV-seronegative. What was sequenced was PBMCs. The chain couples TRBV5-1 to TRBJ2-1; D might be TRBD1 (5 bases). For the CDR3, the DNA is TGCGCCAGCAGCTTGGAGGGCAGGGACAATGAGCAGTTCTTC. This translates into CASSLEGRDNEQFF.